This T cell receptor (beta chain) was found in a study of T cells after posttransplantation cyclophosphamide. The protocol was immunoSEQ multiplex PCR, while the TCRdb copy is restricted to in-frame clones and leaves out a portion. This sample has 10,000 to 12,000 clones, each found more than once. The CDR3 consists of 14 residues. V dropped 4 bases and J dropped 4; count of bases not matched to a gene: 6. Germline CDR1 reads SGHNT; CDR2 reads YYREEE (reference sequence). A marrow graft followed busulfan-fludarabine conditioning, with cyclophosphamide on days +3 and +4. The input for sequencing was PBMCs, taken after allogeneic stem cell transplant with posttransplant cyclophosphamide. The chain uses TRBV5-4 and TRBJ2-5; TRBD2 agrees at 8 bases. This clonotype was sampled from a female patient aged 40-50 years who received an allogeneic stem cell transplant from a related donor, was CMV-positive, and had no GVHD. Some T cells may have originated in the graft donor. As DNA, the CDR3 is TGTGCCAGCAGCGCAGTCGGGGGGGTAGAGACCCAGTACTTC. Amino acid sequence: CASSAVGGVETQYF.